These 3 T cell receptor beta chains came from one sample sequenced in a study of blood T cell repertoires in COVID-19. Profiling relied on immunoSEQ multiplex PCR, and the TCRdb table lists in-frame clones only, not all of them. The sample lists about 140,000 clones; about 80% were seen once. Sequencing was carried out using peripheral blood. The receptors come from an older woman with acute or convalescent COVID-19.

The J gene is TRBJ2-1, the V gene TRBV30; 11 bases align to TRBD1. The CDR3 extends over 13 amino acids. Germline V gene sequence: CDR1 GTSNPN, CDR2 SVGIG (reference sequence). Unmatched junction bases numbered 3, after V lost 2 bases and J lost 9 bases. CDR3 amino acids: CAWSRDRGGEQFF. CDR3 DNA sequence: TGTGCCTGGAGTCGGGACAGGGGGGGTGAGCAGTTCTTC. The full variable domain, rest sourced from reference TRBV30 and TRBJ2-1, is SQTIHQWPATLVQPVGSPLSLECTVEGTSNPNLYWYRQAAGRGLQLLFYSVGIGQISSEVPQNLSASRPQDRQFILSSKKLLLSDSGFYLCAWSRDRGGEQFFGPGTRLTVL.

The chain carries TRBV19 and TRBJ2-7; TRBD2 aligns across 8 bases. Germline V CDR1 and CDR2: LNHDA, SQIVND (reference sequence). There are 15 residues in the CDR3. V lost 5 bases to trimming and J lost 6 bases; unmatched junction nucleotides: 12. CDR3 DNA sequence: TGTGCCAGTAGTTCCAGCGGGACTAGTTACCTCGAGCAGTACTTC. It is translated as CASSSSGTSYLEQYF.

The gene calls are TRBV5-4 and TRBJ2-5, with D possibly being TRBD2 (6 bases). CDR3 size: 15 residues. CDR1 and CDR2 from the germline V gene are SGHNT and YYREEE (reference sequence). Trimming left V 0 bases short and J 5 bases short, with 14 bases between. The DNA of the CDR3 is TGTGCCAGCAGCTTGGAACTAGCCGGTGAGGAGACCCAGTACTTC. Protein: CASSLELAGEETQYF.